This note documents a single TCR beta chain sequence. This clonotype was recorded at least ten times. It has no known antigen specificity. Per-base qualities were not stored, and no clone one base away is much larger. This sample was included in a study of response to subunit inactivated influenza vaccine (dated by TCRdb to about 2018). Concerning the study at large: To follow how T cells responded to a trivalent subunit inactivated influenza vaccine, the researchers relied on deep quantitative profiling of the T cell receptor repertoire.

Libraries were prepared through RT-PCR. The instrument given in TCRdb is Illumina HiSeq 2500. TCRdb took the public reads, trimmed them with fastp at Q25, ran MiXCR for clone calling and kept in-frame beta chains. Under each unique CDR3 protein, matching rows form one entry showing the most common genes and DNA. The sample yields hundreds of thousands of distinct CDR3 sequences; roughly 18% were counted once. The ten largest make up 11% of the sample. CDR1 is given as SQVTM and CDR2 as ANQGSEA, both from the germline V gene. There are 15 amino acids in the CDR3, from cysteine to phenylalanine inclusive. Only the CDR3 region is kept as DNA, spanning 45 bases read in frame from base 1. The germline ends are 18 bases apart after V is trimmed by 7 bases and J by 0 bases. General findings and caveats noted by the study authors: The authors suggested that each seasonal influenza vaccination may recruit only a limited number of new T cells.

The sequence is built from TRBV29-1 and TRBJ1-1; the D gene cannot be resolved reliably. This sample comprised PBMCs from blood, obtained 4 to 6 days after vaccination. The receptor's source is a man aged 45 to 65 who received an inactivated influenza vaccine. Donor details come from another sample of the same person, matched by shared clones. The CDR3 protein: CSAEAGGIMNTEAFF. The sequenced DNA is TGCAGCGCCGAGGCGGGAGGGATCATGAACACTGAAGCTTTCTTT. The full variable domain, with segments outside the CDR3 supplied by the reference TRBV29-1 and TRBJ1-1 proteins, appears as SAVISQKPSRDICQRGTSLTIQCQVDSQVTMMFWYRQQPGQSLTLIATANQGSEATYESGFVIDKFPISRPNLTFSTLTVSNMSPEDSSIYLCSAEAGGIMNTEAFFGQGTRLTVV.